A selection of T cell receptor beta chains follows, all from one sample in a study of CD8+CD57+ T cells in acquired aplastic anemia. TCRdb recomputed calls from the reads with MiXCR, one row per CDR3 protein. This table has roughly 180,000 distinct CDR3 sequences, about 64% appearing once. Sample: sorted CD4+, CD8+, or CD8+CD57+ T cells (not recorded which) from PBMCs. These receptors came from a human donor with severe aplastic anemia or a healthy control (not recorded which). The CDR3 runs from the conserved cysteine through the conserved F or W. A D gene is named only where the DNA matches it firmly. Part of the rows lack a size; the others show once, few, many or a class for expanded clones.

j_gene | len | v_gene | abundance | d_gene | CDR3aa | CDR3nt
TRBJ2-7 | 13 | TRBV7-9 | NA | TRBD1 | CASSRGQFYEQYF | TGTGCCAGCAGCCGGGGACAGTTCTACGAGCAGTACTTC
TRBJ1-3 | 14 | TRBV9 | NA | NA | CASSRVGDSNTIYF | TGTGCCAGCAGCCGAGTGGGAGATTCAAACACCATATATTTT
TRBJ2-7 | 17 | TRBV20-1 | few | TRBD2 | CSARDPSGGGPSYEQYF | TGCAGTGCTAGAGATCCCTCGGGCGGGGGGCCATCCTACGAGCAGTACTTC
TRBJ2-7 | 14 | TRBV19 | NA | NA | CASSIGPATYEQYF | TGTGCCAGTAGTATAGGACCAGCCACCTACGAGCAGTACTTC
TRBJ2-7 | 13 | TRBV7-9 | NA | TRBD1 | CASGLGTGYEQYF | TGTGCCAGCGGCTTAGGGACAGGGTACGAGCAGTACTTC
TRBJ2-3 | 14 | TRBV5-8 | NA | TRBD2 | CASSRTSGADTQYF | TGTGCCAGCAGCAGAACTAGCGGCGCAGATACGCAGTATTTT
TRBJ2-6 | 17 | TRBV3-1 | few | NA | CASSQEGDGSGANVLTF | TGTGCCAGCAGCCAAGAAGGGGACGGTTCTGGGGCCAACGTCCTGACTTTC
TRBJ2-1 | 14 | TRBV5-4 | NA | TRBD2 | CASSRSGGGDEQFF | TGTGCCAGCAGCCGTAGCGGGGGCGGGGATGAGCAGTTCTTC
TRBJ2-7 | 14 | TRBV20-1 | NA | TRBD2 | CSAHEAGGSYEPYF | TGCAGTGCGCATGAAGCGGGGGGCTCCTACGAGCCGTACTTC
TRBJ1-2 | 16 | TRBV24-1 | NA | TRBD1 | CATSDSGQGGPYGYTF | TGTGCCACCAGTGACTCTGGACAGGGGGGTCCCTATGGCTACACCTTC
TRBJ2-2 | 15 | TRBV10-3 | NA | NA | CATARTGDNTGELFF | TGTGCCACCGCAAGGACGGGTGATAACACCGGGGAGCTGTTTTTT
TRBJ2-3 | 16 | TRBV15 | NA | NA | CATSRVGRGRSDTQYF | TGTGCCACCAGCAGAGTAGGTAGGGGAAGGTCAGATACGCAGTATTTT
TRBJ1-1 | 16 | TRBV2 | NA | NA | CASSDQSSGSYNEQFF | TGTGCCAGCAGTGATCAGTCTAGCGGGTCCTACAATGAGCAGTTCTTT
TRBJ2-7 | 16 | TRBV7-8 | once | NA | CASSLRRTDLLRDFYF | TGTGCCAGCAGCTTACGAAGGACAGATCTCCTTCGTGATTTCTACTTC
TRBJ2-7 | 15 | TRBV10-2 | many | NA | CASSDRVGSSYEQYF | TGCGCCAGCAGTGACCGAGTAGGTAGCTCCTACGAGCAGTACTTC
TRBJ1-4 | 19 | TRBV19 | NA | NA | CASSIGVRRRGATNEKLFF | TGTGCCAGTAGTATTGGAGTTAGGAGGCGCGGGGCAACTAATGAAAAACTGTTTTTT
TRBJ2-7 | 11 | TRBV20-1 | NA | NA | CSAERGEEQYF | TGCAGTGCTGAACGGGGCGAGGAGCAGTACTTC
TRBJ2-1 | 15 | TRBV9 | NA | TRBD2 | CASSVDGGAANEQFF | TGTGCCAGCAGCGTAGACGGGGGGGCGGCTAATGAGCAGTTCTTC
TRBJ1-3 | 16 | TRBV6-5 | many | NA | CASSYGAPDSGNTIYF | TGTGCCAGCAGTTACGGGGCGCCTGACTCTGGAAACACCATATATTTT
TRBJ2-7 | 16 | TRBV7-9 | NA | NA | CASSWGGQASSYEQYF | TGTGCCAGCAGCTGGGGAGGACAGGCTAGCTCCTACGAGCAGTACTTC
TRBJ1-1 | 16 | TRBV5-1 | NA | NA | CASSLVGGVPNTEAFF | TGCGCCAGCAGCTTGGTCGGAGGGGTTCCAAACACTGAAGCTTTCTTT
TRBJ2-7 | 13 | TRBV6-1 | many | NA | CASRPGTNYEQYF | TGTGCCAGCAGGCCCGGGACGAACTACGAGCAGTACTTC
TRBJ2-7 | 15 | TRBV7-8 | NA | NA | CASSSRRDWSYEQYF | TGTGCCAGCAGCTCACGTCGGGACTGGTCCTACGAGCAGTACTTC
TRBJ2-1 | 16 | TRBV15 | NA | NA | CATSSLSGTSYNEQFF | TGTGCCACCAGCAGCTTATCCGGGACTTCCTACAATGAGCAGTTCTTC
TRBJ2-1 | 13 | TRBV7-8 | NA | TRBD2 | CASSGGGYNEQFF | TGTGCCAGCAGCGGGGGGGGATACAATGAGCAGTTCTTC
TRBJ1-4 | 15 | TRBV7-9 | NA | NA | CASSLGESFGEKLFF | TGTGCCAGCAGCTTAGGGGAGTCATTCGGCGAAAAACTGTTTTTT
TRBJ1-1 | 13 | TRBV7-9 | NA | NA | CASSNSENTEAFF | TGTGCTAGCAGCAACTCTGAGAACACTGAAGCTTTCTTT
TRBJ1-4 | 12 | TRBV29-1 | NA | NA | CSVGGSGEKLFF | TGCAGCGTTGGAGGGTCAGGAGAAAAACTGTTTTTT
TRBJ1-2 | 11 | TRBV20-1 | NA | NA | CSAYVSNGYTF | TGCAGTGCCTACGTCTCGAATGGCTACACCTTC
TRBJ2-7 | 15 | TRBV5-6 | NA | NA | CASSLWRASSYEQYF | TGTGCCAGCAGTTTATGGCGCGCAAGCTCCTACGAGCAGTACTTC
TRBJ1-3 | 13 | TRBV7-9 | NA | NA | CASSSSSGNTIYF | TGTGCCAGCAGTTCCTCGTCTGGAAACACCATATATTTT
TRBJ2-1 | 13 | TRBV10-3 | NA | TRBD2 | CAISGDYHNEQFF | TGTGCCATCAGTGGGGACTACCACAATGAGCAGTTCTTC
TRBJ1-2 | 13 | TRBV20-1 | few | TRBD1 | CSAGGRGNYGYTF | TGCAGTGCAGGGGGCAGGGGGAACTATGGCTACACCTTC
TRBJ2-3 | 16 | TRBV5-8 | many | TRBD2 | CASSAGLAGPIDTQYF | TGTGCCAGCAGCGCCGGACTAGCGGGGCCGATAGATACGCAGTATTTT
TRBJ2-2 | 15 | TRBV7-3 | NA | NA | CASSLNGGRTGELFF | TGTGCCAGCAGCTTAAACGGGGGCAGAACCGGGGAGCTGTTTTTT
TRBJ1-1 | 15 | TRBV5-6 | many | NA | CASSPERGGDTEAFF | TGTGCCAGCAGTCCAGAGCGGGGGGGGGATACTGAAGCTTTCTTT
TRBJ2-7 | 15 | TRBV10-2 | NA | TRBD2 | CASSVAGISSYEQYF | TGCGCCAGCAGCGTAGCGGGGATCAGCTCCTACGAGCAGTACTTC
TRBJ1-3 | 16 | TRBV5-6 | NA | TRBD1 | CASSDPDRVGGNTIYF | TGTGCCAGCAGCGATCCCGACAGGGTTGGTGGAAACACCATATATTTT
TRBJ2-7 | 11 | TRBV29-1 | NA | NA | CSVVTGYEQYF | TGCAGCGTTGTAACGGGTTACGAGCAGTACTTC
TRBJ2-5 | 15 | TRBV7-2 | NA | NA | CASSLEGGGGETQSF | TGTGCCAGCAGCTTAGAGGGCGGGGGCGGGGAGACCCAGTCCTTC
TRBJ2-2 | 15 | TRBV19 | NA | NA | CASSALAENTGELFF | TGTGCCAGTAGTGCTTTAGCGGAAAACACCGGGGAGCTGTTTTTT
TRBJ2-7 | 14 | TRBV27 | many | TRBD2 | CASSRGLLAREQYF | TGTGCCAGCAGCCGGGGACTATTAGCGAGGGAGCAGTACTTC
TRBJ1-5 | 14 | TRBV9 | NA | NA | CASSPTGKMQPQHF | TGTGCCAGCAGTCCAACAGGGAAAATGCAGCCCCAGCATTTT
TRBJ1-5 | 14 | TRBV9 | NA | NA | CASSVGGGNQPQHF | TGTGCCAGCAGTGTTGGGGGAGGCAATCAGCCCCAGCATTTT
TRBJ1-1 | 14 | TRBV29-1 | NA | TRBD1 | CSSGGEGMNAEAFF | TGCAGCTCAGGGGGCGAGGGGATGAACGCTGAAGCTTTCTTT
TRBJ2-7 | 16 | TRBV7-9 | NA | NA | CASSLAGLAAAYEQYF | TGTGCCAGCAGCTTAGCCGGGCTAGCTGCGGCCTACGAGCAGTACTTC
TRBJ2-2 | 15 | TRBV4-1 | NA | NA | CASSLWRGNTGELLF | TGCGCCAGCAGTTTATGGAGGGGCAACACCGGGGAGCTGCTTTTT
TRBJ2-7 | 13 | TRBV7-9 | NA | NA | CASSLADSGEQYF | TGTGCCAGCAGCTTGGCTGACTCGGGGGAGCAGTACTTC